One sample yielded the 29 T cell receptor beta chains listed below, sequenced in a study of T cells after yellow fever vaccination. Using its own MiXCR run on the 5' RACE reads, TCRdb lists one record per CDR3 protein. In the table there are some 240,000 distinct CDR3 sequences, 5.2% of which are singletons. Sequencing was performed on CD4+ T cells sorted from PBMCs, taken on the day of the yellow fever booster vaccination. The receptor source for this set is a man aged 18 to 29 who received the YFV17D yellow fever vaccine.

The table lists this clonotype with many counts. The chain recombines TRBV18 with TRBJ2-7; D is undetermined. V was pared by 0 bases and J by 4 bases, with 13 bases between. CDR1 and CDR2 from the germline V gene are KGHSH and LQKENI. The CDR3 loop spans 15 amino acids. The CDR3 region has the DNA TGTGCCAGCTCACCACCGTTTAGGGCGTCGTACGAGCAGTACTTC. Residues: CASSPPFRASYEQYF.

This clonotype was counted ten times or more. V gene TRBV12-3 or TRBV12-4 combines with J gene TRBJ1-2; 8 nucleotides match TRBD1. Trimming at V came to 6 bases and at J to 7 bases, leaving 13 bases not matched to a gene. The CDR3 covers 15 residues. CDR3: CASSLTGEVWRGYTF. DNA of the CDR3: TGTGCCAGCAGCCTGACAGGGGAGGTATGGCGTGGCTACACCTTC.

Ten or more counts support this clonotype. The chain is built from TRBV7-2 and TRBJ2-3; D is undetermined. The CDR3 covers 14 residues. Germline CDR1 and CDR2: SGHTA and FQGNSA. Trimming took off 5 bases at V and 4 bases at J, with 13 bases between the two ends. This CDR3 is CASSARAWADTQYF. The CDR3, as DNA: TGTGCCAGCAGCGCCCGGGCCTGGGCAGATACGCAGTATTTT.

In its sample, this clonotype was seen a few times. The chain uses TRBV5-6 and TRBJ1-1; D unclear. The CDR3 length is 13 residues. Germline V gene sequence: CDR1 SGHDT, CDR2 YYEEEE. The ends were cut back, 0 bases at V and 6 bases at J, with 9 bases in the middle. The CDR3 bases are TGTGCCAGCAGCTTGGATAGGTTAGCTGAAGCTTTCTTT. It encodes CASSLDRLAEAFF.

The chain employs TRBV5-1 and TRBJ1-1; D unresolved. The CDR3 has 13 amino acids. Trimming removed 0 bases at V and 6 bases at J, with 9 bases between. CDR1 and CDR2 (germline): SGHRS, YFSETQ. The CDR3 nucleotides read TGCGCCAGCAGCTTGGGGGCGGAGGCTGAAGCTTTCTTT. Translation: CASSLGAEAEAFF.

This clonotype was seen a few times. J is TRBJ2-6 and V is TRBV20-1; weak D call: TRBD2 (7 bases). V was clipped by 4 bases and J by 0 bases, with 13 bases between them. This CDR3 is built from 16 residues. Germline values: CDR1 DFQATT, CDR2 SNEGSKA (reference sequence). The CDR3 DNA reads as TGCAGTGCTATTGCGGGGGCCCACTCTGGGGCCAACGTCCTGACTTTC. It is translated as CSAIAGAHSGANVLTF.

Only a few counts were recorded for this clonotype. J is TRBJ2-5 and V is TRBV20-1; 8 bases fit TRBD1. J gave up 1 base and V 3 bases, and 4 bases lay outside the gene matches. The CDR3 runs 14 residues. The V gene's germline CDR1 is DFQATT and CDR2 SNEGSKA (reference sequence). CDR3 region: CSARATGGQETQYF. CDR3 in DNA: TGCAGTGCTAGGGCCACAGGGGGCCAAGAGACCCAGTACTTC.

V and J are TRBV6-2 or TRBV6-3 and TRBJ2-5, with a possible D match to TRBD1 (6 bases). The germline CDR1 and CDR2 sequences are MNHEY and SVGEGT. The CDR3 runs to 12 residues. Trimming shortened V by 6 bases and J by 5 bases, and 10 bases separated the two germline ends. CDR3 DNA: TGTGCCAGCAGCCCAGGGGCTGAGACCCAGTACTTC. Amino acid sequence: CASSPGAETQYF.

The chain carries TRBV5-1 and TRBJ1-1, with D hard to call. The CDR3 runs 14 residues. Trimming shortened V by 5 bases and J by 4 bases, and 15 bases separated the two germline ends. Germline CDR1 reads SGHRS; CDR2 reads YFSETQ. The DNA for the CDR3 is TGCGCCAGCAGGAACGGTCCCGGTAGCACTGAAGCTTTCTTT. Protein: CASRNGPGSTEAFF.

The rearrangement links TRBV11-2 to TRBJ1-3, with D unclear. The CDR3 length is 16 residues. The V end was cut by 1 base, the J end by 0 bases, with 10 bases between. Per the germline V gene, CDR1 is SGHAT and CDR2 is FQNNGV. The CDR3 spells CASSLATSPSGNTIYF. CDR3 sequence (DNA): TGTGCCAGCAGCTTAGCTACGAGCCCCTCTGGAAACACCATATATTTT.

V is TRBV18 and J is TRBJ2-3, with TRBD1 matching over 9 bases. Per germline, CDR1 KGHSH and CDR2 LQKENI. The CDR3 has 15 residues. V was pared by 2 bases and J by 5 bases, with 5 bases of the junction left unmatched. The CDR3 region has the DNA TGTGCCAGCTCACCAACATGGGGACAGGGAGATACGCAGTATTTT. It codes for CASSPTWGQGDTQYF.

This clonotype was recorded a few times. J is TRBJ2-3 and V is TRBV7-9; the D gene is possibly TRBD1 (6 bases). V was trimmed by 7 bases and J by 2 bases, leaving 16 bases between them. The germline V gene encodes CDR1 SEHNR and CDR2 FQNEAQ (reference sequence). The CDR3 is made up of 15 amino acids. CDR3 protein: CASNSDRTFTDTQYF. The CDR3 DNA follows: TGTGCCAGCAACTCTGACAGGACCTTCACAGATACGCAGTATTTT.

This clonotype was seen more than once but under ten times. This chain connects TRBV7-2 to TRBJ1-4; D is ambiguous. The CDR3 covers 13 residues. Per the germline V gene, CDR1 is SGHTA and CDR2 is FQGNSA. Trimming left V 2 bases short and J 11 bases short, with 12 bases between. The CDR3 nucleotides are TGTGCCAGCAGCTTATATCAGGCGGGCAAACTGTTTTTT. This translates into CASSLYQAGKLFF.

This clonotype was observed many times. This chain uses TRBV7-3 with TRBJ1-1; the D gene is possibly TRBD1 (5 bases). The V end lost 1 base, the J end lost 2 bases, and 8 bases lay between the germline ends. Germline CDR1 reads SGHTA; CDR2 reads FQGTGA. The CDR3 extends over 14 amino acids. CDR3 DNA: TGTGCCAGCAGCTTAATGGGGGGAAACACTGAAGCTTTCTTT. Protein: CASSLMGGNTEAFF.

This clonotype was counted a few times. V and J are TRBV10-3 and TRBJ1-1, with D perhaps TRBD1 (6 bases). The V gene lost 7 bases and the J gene lost 4 bases, with 10 bases spanning the gap. There are 12 residues in the CDR3. Germline V lookup: CDR1 ENHRY, CDR2 SYGVKD. CDR3 bases: TGTGCCATCATGGGGGGGGCCACTGAAGCTTTCTTT. This sequence encodes CAIMGGATEAFF.

The V call is TRBV25-1, the J call TRBJ2-7, with TRBD2 matching 8 bases. The CDR3 is 13 residues long. Losses at the gene ends were 7 bases for V and 4 bases for J; bases not matched to a gene: 6. Germline V lookup: CDR1 MGHDK, CDR2 SYGVNS. CDR3 DNA: TGTGCCAGCATCTCCGGCGGGGGGTACGAGCAGTACTTC. It is translated as CASISGGGYEQYF.

This clonotype has only a few counts. V gene TRBV2 combines with J gene TRBJ2-5; D is possibly TRBD2 (6 bases). The CDR3 consists of 14 residues. Germline V gives CDR1 SNHLY, CDR2 FYNNEI. The ends were cut back, 1 base at V and 9 bases at J, with 15 bases in the middle. The CDR3 is CASSEVPRSGAQYF. The CDR3 DNA sequence: TGTGCCAGCAGTGAAGTCCCCCGGTCGGGGGCCCAGTACTTC.

This clonotype has only a few counts. The rearrangement links TRBV5-1 to TRBJ2-6; D possibly corresponds to TRBD1 (5 bases). Germline V gives CDR1 SGHRS, CDR2 YFSETQ. The CDR3 has 16 residues. The V end was cut by 4 bases, the J end by 2 bases, with 13 bases between. CDR3 loop: CASSTRTFTGANVLTF. DNA of the CDR3: TGCGCCAGCAGCACCCGGACATTTACTGGGGCCAACGTCCTGACTTTC. The full variable domain, rest sourced from reference TRBV5-1 and TRBJ2-6, is KAGVTQTPRYLIKTRGQQVTLSCSPISGHRSVSWYQQTPGQGLQFLFEYFSETQRNKGNFPGRFSGRQFSNSRSEMNVSTLELGDSALYLCASSTRTFTGANVLTFGAGSRLTVL.

This clonotype was counted between two and nine times. The CDR3 region has the DNA TGCAGTGCTAGAGGGGGACAGGGGAACACTGAAGCTTTCTTT. This translates into CSARGGQGNTEAFF. This chain uses TRBV20-1 with TRBJ1-1, with TRBD1 matching 9 bases. The CDR3 sequence is 14 residues long. The V gene's germline CDR1 is DFQATT and CDR2 SNEGSKA (reference sequence). The J segment lost 1 base and the V segment lost 1 base, leaving 1 base of the junction unmatched.

This clonotype appeared a few times. The chain joins TRBV4-1 to TRBJ1-6, with TRBD1 matching 7 bases. The CDR3 spans 15 residues. CDR1 and CDR2 (germline): MGHRA, YSYEKL. J lost 14 bases, V lost 3 bases, and 13 bases had no gene match. The CDR3 nucleotides are TGCGCCAGCAGCCATCTCCGGGACAGCCTTTTAGCCCTCCACTTT. Residues: CASSHLRDSLLALHF.

For the CDR3, the DNA is TGTGCCAGCAGTAGGGGACAGATCAATGAGCAGTTCTTC. This translates into CASSRGQINEQFF. The chain links TRBV7-3 to TRBJ2-1; 7 bases are a match to TRBD1. The junction had 5 bases not matched to a gene; V was cut back by 6 bases and J by 6 bases. Germline values: CDR1 SGHTA, CDR2 FQGTGA. The CDR3 consists of 13 residues.

V gene TRBV4-1 combines with J gene TRBJ2-7, with TRBD1 matching 7 bases. V was pared by 1 base and J by 3 bases, with 9 bases of the junction left unmatched. Germline loops: CDR1 MGHRA, CDR2 YSYEKL. The CDR3 has 16 amino acids. The CDR3 DNA is TGCGCCAGCAGCCAAGCCCCGGGACAGCAGTTCTACGAGCAGTACGTC. As protein: CASSQAPGQQFYEQYV.

The table lists this clonotype with a few counts. The chain couples TRBV2 to TRBJ1-6; no firm D call. The V end lost 0 bases, the J end lost 5 bases, and 11 bases lay between the germline ends. This CDR3 has 16 residues. Germline CDR1 reads SNHLY; CDR2 reads FYNNEI. CDR3 loop: CASSEALRRDNSPLHF. CDR3 in DNA: TGTGCCAGCAGTGAAGCCCTCAGGAGAGATAATTCACCCCTCCACTTT.

This rearrangement joins TRBV6-5 to TRBJ2-7, with TRBD1 matching over 11 bases. There are 14 residues in the CDR3. Trimming cost V 7 bases and J 3 bases; bases outside gene matches: 5. CDR1 is MNHEY and CDR2 is SVGAGI in the germline V gene. CDR3 coding DNA: TGTGCCAGCACCCGGGACAGGGGGAACTACGAGCAGTACTTC. This translates into CASTRDRGNYEQYF.

This clonotype was picked up a small number of times. The V and J genes are TRBV19 and TRBJ1-5, with D hard to call. Germline V gene data show CDR1 as LNHDA and CDR2 as SQIVND (reference sequence). Trimming stripped 4 bases from V and 5 bases from J, with 12 bases between. The CDR3 has 14 residues. This CDR3 reads CASSRRARDQPQHF. CDR3 coding DNA: TGTGCCAGTAGTAGGCGGGCCCGGGATCAGCCCCAGCATTTT. The whole variable domain, remainder taken from reference TRBV19 and TRBJ1-5, is DGGITQSPKYLFRKEGQNVTLSCEQNLNHDAMYWYRQDPGQGLRLIYYSQIVNDFQKGDIAEGYSVSREKKESFPLTVTSAQKNPTAFYLCASSRRARDQPQHFGDGTRLSIL.

A single count supports this clonotype. In DNA, the CDR3 is TGTGCCAGCAGTGCCCAGGGGACCTACGAGCAGTACGTC. Translated, it gives CASSAQGTYEQYV. The chain combines TRBV6-2 or TRBV6-3 with TRBJ2-7, with D perhaps TRBD1 (6 bases). The germline CDR1 and CDR2 sequences are MNHEY and SVGEGT. This CDR3 has 13 amino acids. V was pared by 5 bases and J by 2 bases, with 10 bases between.

The chain uses TRBV7-3 and TRBJ2-5, with D possibly called TRBD1 or TRBD2 (5 bases each). Germline V gives CDR1 SGHTA, CDR2 FQGTGA. CDR3 length: 14 amino acids. The V end lost 5 bases, the J end lost 5 bases, and 15 bases lay between the germline ends. The CDR3 reads CASSPGTASETQYF. CDR3 nucleotide sequence: TGTGCCAGCAGCCCCGGGACGGCGAGCGAGACCCAGTACTTC.

This chain uses TRBV6-6 with TRBJ1-6; D is possibly TRBD1 (6 bases). V was trimmed by 4 bases and J by 7 bases, leaving 11 bases between them. This CDR3 spans 14 amino acids. Germline assignment: CDR1 MNHNY and CDR2 SVGAGI (reference sequence). This CDR3 reads CASSFNRENSPLHF. The CDR3 DNA follows: TGTGCCAGCAGTTTCAACAGGGAAAATTCACCCCTCCACTTT.

V is TRBV7-2 and J is TRBJ1-6, with D hard to call. The V end lost 1 base, the J end lost 10 bases, and 20 bases lay between the germline ends. The CDR3 loop spans 17 amino acids. Germline V gene sequence: CDR1 SGHTA, CDR2 FQGNSA. Written as DNA, the CDR3 is TGTGCCAGCAGCTTAGGCATGCGCCCAGGATACGGCTCACCCCTCCACTTT. Protein product: CASSLGMRPGYGSPLHF.